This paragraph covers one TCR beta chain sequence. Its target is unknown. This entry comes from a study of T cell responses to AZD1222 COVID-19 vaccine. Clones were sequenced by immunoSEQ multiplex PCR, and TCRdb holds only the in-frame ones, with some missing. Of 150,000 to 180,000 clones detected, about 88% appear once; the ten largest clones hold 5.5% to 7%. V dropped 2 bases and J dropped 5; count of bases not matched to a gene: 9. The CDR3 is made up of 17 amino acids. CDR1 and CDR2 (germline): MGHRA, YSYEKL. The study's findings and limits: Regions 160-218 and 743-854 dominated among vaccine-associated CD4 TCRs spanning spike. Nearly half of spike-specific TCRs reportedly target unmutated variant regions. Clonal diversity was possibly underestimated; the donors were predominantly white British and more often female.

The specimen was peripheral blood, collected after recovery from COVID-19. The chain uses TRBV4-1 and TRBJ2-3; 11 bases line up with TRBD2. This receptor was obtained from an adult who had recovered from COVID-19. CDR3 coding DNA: TGCGCCAGCAGCCAAACTAGCGGGAGTTATTATGTAGATACGCAGTATTTT. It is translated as CASSQTSGSYYVDTQYF.